The 22 T cell receptor beta chains in this list originate from one sample, sequenced in a study of T cell responses to AZD1222 COVID-19 vaccine. Sequencing used immunoSEQ multiplex PCR; TCRdb keeps in-frame clones, though not all of them. The sample carries more than 95,000 clones, roughly 89% recorded once. Material: peripheral blood, obtained on day 0 of AZD1222 vaccination. These TCRs come from an adult in good health.

The chain is built from TRBV3-1 (or the pseudogene TRBV3-2) and TRBJ1-4; D unresolved. Deletions cut 4 bases from V and 7 bases from J, with 7 bases between. Germline V CDR1 and CDR2: LGHDT, YNNKEL (reference sequence). The CDR3 has 12 residues. CDR3 coding DNA: TGTGCCAGCAGCCGGGGTGGTGAAAAACTGTTTTTT. As protein: CASSRGGEKLFF.

This sequence joins TRBV7-8 and TRBJ2-3; 10 positions agree with TRBD2. The junction had 3 bases not matched to a gene; V was cut back by 3 bases and J by 6 bases. CDR3 size: 14 residues. Germline V gene lookup returns CDR1 SGHVS and CDR2 FQNEAQ. The CDR3 here is CASSLGLARDTQYF. The CDR3 coding sequence is TGTGCCAGCAGCTTGGGACTAGCGCGTGATACGCAGTATTTT.

The rearrangement links TRBV9 to TRBJ2-5; D uncertain. This CDR3 region has 14 residues. Germline V gives CDR1 SGDLS, CDR2 YYNGEE. V shed 1 base and J shed 2 bases, with 9 bases lying between them. The CDR3 sequence: CASSVSSKQETQYF. DNA of the CDR3: TGTGCCAGCAGCGTAAGCAGCAAACAAGAGACCCAGTACTTC.

This chain uses TRBV27 with TRBJ1-1, with a tentative D call TRBD1 (5 bases). V lost 3 bases to trimming and J lost 3 bases, with 11 bases between them. The CDR3 has 14 residues. Germline lookup yields CDR1 MNHEY and CDR2 SMNVEV (reference sequence). The CDR3, as DNA: TGTGCCAGCAGTTTTGACAGACGTTACACTGAAGCTTTCTTT. It yields the protein CASSFDRRYTEAFF.

This clone occurred once. V gene TRBV2 combines with J gene TRBJ1-4; 12 nucleotides line up with TRBD1. The germline V gene has CDR1 SNHLY and CDR2 FYNNEI. This CDR3 contains 15 residues. Trimming removed 1 base from V and 11 bases from J; junction bases left unmatched: 5. The CDR3 sequence: CASSEEGQGARKLFF. For the CDR3, the DNA is TGTGCCAGCAGTGAAGAGGGACAGGGGGCGCGGAAACTGTTTTTT.

A note on this clone: This may be a read error, as it is one base from a much larger clone. V usage is TRBV10-1 and J usage is TRBJ2-5; TRBD1 matches at 10 bases. Germline values: CDR1 WNHNN, CDR2 SYGVQD (reference sequence). The CDR3 spans 16 residues. The CDR3 region is CASCEEDRGGEETQYF. CDR3 DNA: TGCGCCAGCTGTGAGGAGGACAGGGGGGGAGAAGAGACCCAGTACTTC.

The count of this clone is one. The chain carries TRBV7-2 and TRBJ1-1; 9 nucleotides line up with TRBD1. Germline V gene lookup returns CDR1 SGHTA and CDR2 FQGNSA. The CDR3 consists of 14 residues. After removal of 5 bases from V and 4 bases from J, the junction contained 5 bases not matched to a gene. The CDR3 reads CASSTMTGGTEAFF. The CDR3, as DNA: TGTGCCAGCAGCACAATGACAGGGGGCACTGAAGCTTTCTTT.

The chain has TRBV3-1 (or the pseudogene TRBV3-2) and TRBJ1-6; 7 bases map to TRBD1. Trimming took 5 bases from V and 6 from J; bases not matched to a gene: 7. The CDR3 sequence is 15 residues long. From germline, CDR1 is LGHDT and CDR2 YNNKEL (reference sequence). CDR3 sequence reads: CASSETGYSNSPLHF. CDR3 DNA sequence: TGTGCCAGCAGCGAGACAGGGTACAGTAATTCACCCCTCCACTTT.

The chain combines TRBV27 with TRBJ1-5; D gene ambiguous. V was cut by 6 bases and J by 1 base, with 10 bases left in between. The CDR3 has 14 amino acids. Germline CDR1 and CDR2: MNHEY and SMNVEV (reference sequence). Written as DNA, the CDR3 is TGTGCCAGCAGGCACCTCAGGAGCAATCAGCCCCAGCATTTT. Its protein product is CASRHLRSNQPQHF.

This clone was found a few times. The J gene is TRBJ2-7, the V gene TRBV7-9; 7 bases map to TRBD1. Germline lookup yields CDR1 SEHNR and CDR2 FQNEAQ (reference sequence). The CDR3 extends over 13 amino acids. V shed 1 base and J 5 bases; nucleotides not matched to a gene: 2. The CDR3 loop is CASSLEGGNEQYF. Written as DNA, the CDR3 is TGTGCCAGCAGCTTAGAAGGGGGCAACGAGCAGTACTTC.

This chain links TRBV6-5 with TRBJ1-3; D is unclear. Germline-derived CDR1 and CDR2 are MNHEY and SVGAGI. The germline V and J ends were trimmed by 6 bases and 0 bases, with 12 bases remaining between them. The CDR3 extends over 15 amino acids. The CDR3 reads CASSLTLDSGNTIYF. The CDR3 DNA sequence: TGTGCCAGCAGCCTTACTCTGGACTCTGGAAACACCATATATTTT.

The chain is built from TRBV19 and TRBJ1-2; 8 bases match TRBD1. Trimming cost V 6 bases and J 7 bases; bases outside gene matches: 7. Germline loops: CDR1 LNHDA, CDR2 SQIVND (reference sequence). This CDR3 contains 13 residues. The chain's CDR3 is CASRDRDSVGYTF. Here the CDR3 DNA reads TGTGCCAGTAGGGACAGGGATTCTGTTGGCTACACCTTC.

The chain combines TRBV7-2 with TRBJ2-7; 13 bases align to TRBD2. Trimming at V came to 4 bases and at J to 4 bases, leaving 4 bases not matched to a gene. Germline-derived CDR1 and CDR2 are SGHTA and FQGNSA. This CDR3 comprises 15 residues. CDR3 region: CASSYRLAGGYEQYF. The CDR3 coding sequence is TGTGCCAGCAGCTATCGACTAGCGGGAGGTTACGAGCAGTACTTC.

The chain couples TRBV3-1 (or the pseudogene TRBV3-2) to TRBJ1-2; no definite D call. Germline values: CDR1 LGHDT, CDR2 YNNKEL (reference sequence). The CDR3 spans 13 residues. V dropped 1 base and J dropped 5 bases, with 8 bases sitting between them. The CDR3 bases are TGTGCCAGCAGCCAAGTCTCGTCTTATGGCTACACCTTC. Translated, it gives CASSQVSSYGYTF.

The genes are TRBV9 and TRBJ1-1; 8 bases match TRBD1. Trimming removed 0 bases from V and 12 bases from J; junction bases left unmatched: 10. Germline CDR1 reads SGDLS; CDR2 reads YYNGEE. The CDR3 runs to 14 residues. The CDR3 sequence: CASSVGAGGFVTFF. For the CDR3, the DNA is TGTGCCAGCAGCGTAGGGGCAGGGGGCTTCGTAACTTTCTTT.

The chain links TRBV7-2 to TRBJ1-3, with TRBD1 matching over 8 bases. With V trimmed by 3 bases and J by 7 bases, 8 bases remained unmatched. The length of the CDR3 is 15 residues. Germline V gene lookup returns CDR1 SGHTA and CDR2 FQGNSA. The CDR3 sequence is CASSFGQGNWNTIYF. The CDR3 DNA is TGTGCCAGCAGCTTCGGACAGGGCAATTGGAACACCATATATTTT.

The chain joins TRBV18 to TRBJ2-1; TRBD1 matches at 7 bases. The ends lost 1 base at V and 2 bases at J; junction bases unmatched: 2. Germline V gene data show CDR1 as KGHSH and CDR2 as LQKENI. This CDR3 comprises 15 residues. The CDR3 spells CASSPLTGAYNEQFF. The CDR3 DNA reads as TGTGCCAGCTCACCACTCACAGGGGCCTACAATGAGCAGTTCTTC.

The V and J genes are TRBV28 and TRBJ1-5, with D maybe TRBD1 (5 bases). Germline V lookup: CDR1 MDHEN, CDR2 SYDVKM. This CDR3 comprises 15 residues. V dropped 6 bases and J dropped 6 bases, with 18 bases sitting between them. CDR3 loop: CASSYGTDPRQPQHF. The CDR3 DNA reads TGTGCCAGCAGCTACGGGACGGATCCCCGTCAGCCCCAGCATTTT. Full variable domain (rest looked up from reference TRBV28 and TRBJ1-5): DVKVTQSSRYLVKRTGEKVFLECVQDMDHENMFWYRQDPGLGLRLIYFSYDVKMKEKGDIPEGYSVSREKKERFSLILESASTNQTSMYLCASSYGTDPRQPQHFGDGTRLSIL.

This rearrangement joins TRBV5-4 to TRBJ1-1, with D possibly TRBD1 on 5 matching bases. Germline assignment: CDR1 SGHNT and CDR2 YYREEE (reference sequence). The CDR3 contains 17 residues. Trimming stripped 0 bases from V and 1 base from J, with 16 bases between. DNA for the CDR3: TGTGCCAGCAGCTTGGTGGGACGCCTGCAGCAGAACACTGAAGCTTTCTTT. This codes for CASSLVGRLQQNTEAFF.

The V gene is TRBV5-1, the J gene TRBJ2-1; 8 bases line up with TRBD1. The CDR3 runs 15 residues. The germline V gene has CDR1 SGHRS and CDR2 YFSETQ. Germline trimming cut 4 bases from V and 6 bases from J; bases unmatched to any gene: 9. The CDR3 DNA sequence: TGCGCCAGCAGCCGTCGACAGGGGTACACCAATGAGCAGTTCTTC. This codes for CASSRRQGYTNEQFF.

Comment on this clone: Different DNA sequences within this sample yield the same CDR3. The chain links TRBV9 to TRBJ1-4; D is uncertain. The CDR3 runs to 13 residues. Between the trimmed V and J ends, which lost 0 bases and 8 bases, there was a span of 8 bases. Germline V lookup: CDR1 SGDLS, CDR2 YYNGEE. CDR3 in amino acids: CASSVGQEEKLFF. The DNA of the CDR3 is TGTGCCAGCAGCGTAGGCCAGGAGGAAAAACTGTTTTTT.

The chain has TRBV28 and TRBJ1-1, with a weak D call TRBD1 (5 bases). The length of the CDR3 is 15 residues. Germline V gene data show CDR1 as MDHEN and CDR2 as SYDVKM. With 5 bases removed from V and 10 bases from J, the gap between germline ends came to 23 bases. The DNA for the CDR3 is TGTGCCAGCAGTCTGCCCCTGAGCGGGGCTAGGCGAGCTTTCTTT. Translated, it gives CASSLPLSGARRAFF.